The T cell receptor beta chain under discussion was sequenced for a study of response to subunit inactivated influenza vaccine. The V gene's germline CDR1 is SEHNR and CDR2 FQNEAQ (reference sequence). The V segment lost 5 bases and the J segment 5 bases; nucleotides outside the gene matches: 10. The CDR3 has 15 residues. One entry per CDR3 protein results from TCRdb running MiXCR on the RT-PCR reads. The sample has roughly 630,000 distinct CDR3 sequences, less than 15% seen once. The sample in question was PBMCs from blood, obtained less than 15 days before vaccination. The sequence was collected from a man aged 45 to 65 who received an inactivated influenza vaccine. The genes are TRBV7-9 and TRBJ2-5; TRBD1 agrees at 8 bases. DNA of the CDR3: TGTGCCAGCAGCCAGACCGGGACAGGCCTCGAGACCCAGTACTTC. Translation gives CASSQTGTGLETQYF.